This T cell receptor beta chain was captured by sequencing in a study of identical twins. CDR3 length equals 16 residues. The trim removed 2 bases at V and 3 bases at J, leaving 8 bases unmatched. CDR1 and CDR2 from the germline V gene are SEHNR and FQNEAQ (reference sequence). TCRdb re-derived calls from the 5' RACE reads in MiXCR, one entry per CDR3 protein. The sample records approximately 150,000 distinct CDR3 sequences, roughly 3.2% being singletons. Findings and limits, study-wide: High-abundance cord blood beta clonotypes had fewer insertions; memory repertoires showed none. Among out-of-frame alpha sequences shared by twins, low generation probability occurred in excess. Instead of following the same donors, the conclusions were based on cross-sectional statistical analysis.

The sample holds a few counts of this clonotype. What it recognizes is unknown. The chain recombines TRBV7-9 with TRBJ2-3, with 7 nucleotides matching TRBD2. The sequence was collected from a man younger than 35 in good health. The source material was memory T cells sorted from blood. For the CDR3, the DNA is TGTGCCAGCAGCTTAATTGTCGGCGGGAGTACAGATACGCAGTATTTT. This codes for CASSLIVGGSTDTQYF. Full variable domain (remainder filled in from reference TRBV7-9 and TRBJ2-3): DTGVSQNPRHKITKRGQNVTFRCDPISEHNRLYWYRQTLGQGPEFLTYFQNEAQLEKSRLLSDRFSAERPKGSFSTLEIQRTEQGDSAMYLCASSLIVGGSTDTQYFGPGTRLTVL.